The source of this TCR beta chain is a study of shared clonotypes between healthy human individuals. Splitting the CD4+ cells yielded a CD45RA+ naive subset and a CD45RA-negative memory subset. Deep level was the assay's run setting. Profiled with immunoSEQ multiplex PCR; TCRdb holds only in-frame clones, not every one. The sample has over a million clones; about 80% are singletons. Trimming pared 0 bases from V and 3 bases from J, leaving 7 bases between. The CDR3 extends over 14 amino acids. Germline values: CDR1 SGHRS, CDR2 YFSETQ. Details on this clone: Its antigen is unknown. Different DNA sequences within this sample yield the same CDR3.

Study-level findings and limits: Non-shared clonotypes had lower generation probabilities than those shared by all four donors.

The chain has TRBV5-1 and TRBJ2-1; D perhaps matches TRBD2 (6 bases). Sequencing used memory CD4+ T cells from PBMCs. Subset specified: CD45RA-negative fraction. This receptor was taken from a man younger than 30 in good health. Some clones in this sample may be carry-over from other donors' samples. CDR3 sequence (DNA): TGCGCCAGCAGCTTGGTGGGAGGCTACAATGAGCAGTTCTTC. It specifies CASSLVGGYNEQFF.